This T cell receptor beta chain was identified in a study of tumor-infiltrating lymphocytes in oesophageal squamous cell carcinoma. This clonotype was recorded at least ten times. Germline CDR1 and CDR2: MNHNY and SVGAGI (reference sequence). CDR3 size: 15 residues. MiXCR was run by TCRdb on the PCR reads, yielding one entry per CDR3 protein. The sample yields some 16,000 distinct CDR3 sequences, 53% seen once. The sample consisted of esophageal tumor tissue. This sequence originates from a male donor with esophageal squamous cell carcinoma. This sequence joins TRBV6-6 and TRBJ1-1; D may be TRBD2 (6 bases). The DNA end is more similar to TRBJ2-2, so the J call may be wrong. The CDR3 loop is CASSYTTRGAGELFF. CDR3 DNA: TGTGCCAGCAGTTACACGACGCGCGGGGCCGGGGAGCTGTTTTTT.